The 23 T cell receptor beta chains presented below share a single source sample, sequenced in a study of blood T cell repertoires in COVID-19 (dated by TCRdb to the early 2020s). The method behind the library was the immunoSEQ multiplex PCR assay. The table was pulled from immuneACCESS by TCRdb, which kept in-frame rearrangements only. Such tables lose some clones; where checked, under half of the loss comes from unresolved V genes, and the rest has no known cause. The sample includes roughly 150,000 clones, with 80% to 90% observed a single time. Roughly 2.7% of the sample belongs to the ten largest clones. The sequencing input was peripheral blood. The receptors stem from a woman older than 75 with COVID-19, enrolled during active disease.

CDR3 sequence (DNA): TGTGCCAGCAGCTTGGACAGGGCTGGTTCACCCCTCCACTTT. Protein product: CASSLDRAGSPLHF. This chain connects TRBV5-4 to TRBJ1-6, with TRBD1 as a possible D gene (6 bases). Germline V gene data show CDR1 as SGHNT and CDR2 as YYREEE (reference sequence). With 0 bases removed from V and 9 bases from J, the gap between germline ends came to 10 bases. The CDR3 contains 14 residues.

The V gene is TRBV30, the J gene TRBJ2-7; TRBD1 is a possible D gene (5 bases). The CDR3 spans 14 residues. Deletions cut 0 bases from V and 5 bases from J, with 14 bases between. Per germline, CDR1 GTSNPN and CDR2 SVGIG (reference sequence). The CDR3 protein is CAWSVRIRANEQYF. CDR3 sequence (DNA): TGTGCCTGGAGTGTACGGATCAGGGCCAACGAGCAGTACTTC. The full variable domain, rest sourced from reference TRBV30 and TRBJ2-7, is SQTIHQWPATLVQPVGSPLSLECTVEGTSNPNLYWYRQAAGRGLQLLFYSVGIGQISSEVPQNLSASRPQDRQFILSSKKLLLSDSGFYLCAWSVRIRANEQYFGPGTRLTVT.

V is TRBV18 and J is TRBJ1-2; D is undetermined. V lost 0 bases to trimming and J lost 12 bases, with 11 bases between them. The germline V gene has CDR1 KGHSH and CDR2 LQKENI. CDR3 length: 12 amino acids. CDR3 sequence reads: CASSPPSGIHTF. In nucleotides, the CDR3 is TGTGCCAGCTCACCACCGTCGGGGATCCACACCTTC. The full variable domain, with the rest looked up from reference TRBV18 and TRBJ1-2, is NAGVMQNPRHLVRRRGQEARLRCSPMKGHSHVYWYRQLPEEGLKFMVYLQKENIIDESGMPKERFSAEFPKEGPSILRIQQVVRGDSAAYFCASSPPSGIHTFGSGTRLTVV.

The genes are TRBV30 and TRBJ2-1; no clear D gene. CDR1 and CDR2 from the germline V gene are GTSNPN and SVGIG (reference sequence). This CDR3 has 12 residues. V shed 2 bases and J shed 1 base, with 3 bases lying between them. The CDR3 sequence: CAWSYSYNEQFF. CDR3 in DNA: TGTGCCTGGAGTTATTCCTACAATGAGCAGTTCTTC.

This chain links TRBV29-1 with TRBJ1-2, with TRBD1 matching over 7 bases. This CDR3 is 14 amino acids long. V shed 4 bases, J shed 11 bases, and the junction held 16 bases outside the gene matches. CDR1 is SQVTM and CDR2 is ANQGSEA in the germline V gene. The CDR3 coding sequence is TGCAGCGTTGGCCGGAAAGGTGACAGGGTGGTATACACCTTC. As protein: CSVGRKGDRVVYTF. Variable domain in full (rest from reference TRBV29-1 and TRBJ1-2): SAVISQKPSRDICQRGTSLTIQCQVDSQVTMMFWYRQQPGQSLTLIATANQGSEATYESGFVIDKFPISRPNLTFSTLTVSNMSPEDSSIYLCSVGRKGDRVVYTFGSGTRLTVV.

CDR3 DNA sequence: TGTGCCAGCAGCTTGGGGGGGACAGGGGACCTCACAGATACGCAGTATTTT. Residues: CASSLGGTGDLTDTQYF. This chain joins TRBV13 and TRBJ2-3, with TRBD1 matching 10 bases. Germline CDR1 and CDR2: PRHDT and FYEKMQ (reference sequence). V lost 3 bases and J lost 2; bases outside the gene matches: 8. The CDR3 has 17 residues.

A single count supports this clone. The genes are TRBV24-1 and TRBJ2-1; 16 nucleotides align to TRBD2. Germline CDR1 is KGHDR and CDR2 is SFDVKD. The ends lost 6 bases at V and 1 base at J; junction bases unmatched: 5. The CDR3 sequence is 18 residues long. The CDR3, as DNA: TGTGCCACCAGTACCGGGACTAGCGGGAGGGTGTCCTACAATGAGCAGTTCTTC. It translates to CATSTGTSGRVSYNEQFF.

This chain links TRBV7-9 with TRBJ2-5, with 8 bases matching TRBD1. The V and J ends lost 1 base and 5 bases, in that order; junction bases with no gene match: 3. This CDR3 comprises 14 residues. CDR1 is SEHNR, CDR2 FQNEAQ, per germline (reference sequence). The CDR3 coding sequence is TGTGCCAGCAGCTTAGTACAGGGGGAGGAGACCCAGTACTTC. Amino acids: CASSLVQGEETQYF. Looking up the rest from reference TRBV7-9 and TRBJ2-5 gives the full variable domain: DTGVSQNPRHKITKRGQNVTFRCDPISEHNRLYWYRQTLGQGPEFLTYFQNEAQLEKSRLLSDRFSAERPKGSFSTLEIQRTEQGDSAMYLCASSLVQGEETQYFGPGTRLLVL.

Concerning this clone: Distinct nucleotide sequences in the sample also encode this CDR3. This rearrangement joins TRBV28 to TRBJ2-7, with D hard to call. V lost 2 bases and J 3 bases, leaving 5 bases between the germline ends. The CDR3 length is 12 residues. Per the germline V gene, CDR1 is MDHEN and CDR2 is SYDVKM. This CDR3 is CASSLAGYEQYF. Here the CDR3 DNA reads TGTGCCAGCAGTTTAGCAGGCTACGAGCAGTACTTC.

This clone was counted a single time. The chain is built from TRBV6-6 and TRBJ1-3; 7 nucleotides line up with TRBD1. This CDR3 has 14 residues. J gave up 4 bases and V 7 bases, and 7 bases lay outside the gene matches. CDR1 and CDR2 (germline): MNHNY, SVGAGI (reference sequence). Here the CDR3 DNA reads TGTGCCAGCATCTACGGGACAGTAGGAAACACCATATATTTT. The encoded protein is CASIYGTVGNTIYF.

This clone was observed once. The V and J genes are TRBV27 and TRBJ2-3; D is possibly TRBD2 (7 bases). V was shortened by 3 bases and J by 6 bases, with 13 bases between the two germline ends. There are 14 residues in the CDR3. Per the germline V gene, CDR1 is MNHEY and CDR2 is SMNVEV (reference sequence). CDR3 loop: CASSLFGRGDTQYF. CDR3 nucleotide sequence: TGTGCCAGCAGTTTGTTTGGGAGGGGGGATACGCAGTATTTT.

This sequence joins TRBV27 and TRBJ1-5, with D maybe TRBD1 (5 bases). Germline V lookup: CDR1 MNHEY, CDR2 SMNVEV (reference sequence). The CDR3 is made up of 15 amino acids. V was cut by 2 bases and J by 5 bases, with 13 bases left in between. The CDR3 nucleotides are TGTGCCAGCAGTTTACGGGGGAACGGGGATCAGCCCCAGCATTTT. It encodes CASSLRGNGDQPQHF.

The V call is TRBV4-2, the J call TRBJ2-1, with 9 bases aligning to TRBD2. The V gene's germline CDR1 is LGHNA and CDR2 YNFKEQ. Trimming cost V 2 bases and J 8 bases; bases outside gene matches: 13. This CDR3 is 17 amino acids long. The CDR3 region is CASSQSLAGGPEDEQFF. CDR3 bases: TGTGCCAGCAGCCAATCTTTGGCGGGGGGGCCGGAGGATGAGCAGTTCTTC.

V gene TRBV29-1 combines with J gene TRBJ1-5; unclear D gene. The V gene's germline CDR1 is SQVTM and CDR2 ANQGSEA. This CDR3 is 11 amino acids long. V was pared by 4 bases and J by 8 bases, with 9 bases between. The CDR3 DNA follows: TGCAGCGTTGGAAGCGAGAAGCCCCAGCATTTT. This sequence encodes CSVGSEKPQHF.

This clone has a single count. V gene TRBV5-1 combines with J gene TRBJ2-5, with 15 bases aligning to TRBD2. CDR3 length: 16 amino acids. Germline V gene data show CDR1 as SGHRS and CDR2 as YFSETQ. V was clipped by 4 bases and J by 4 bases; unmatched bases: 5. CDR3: CASSTGLAGGGETQYF. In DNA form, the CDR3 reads TGCGCCAGCAGCACTGGACTAGCGGGAGGGGGAGAGACCCAGTACTTC. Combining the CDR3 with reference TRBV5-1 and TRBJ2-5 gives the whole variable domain KAGVTQTPRYLIKTRGQQVTLSCSPISGHRSVSWYQQTPGQGLQFLFEYFSETQRNKGNFPGRFSGRQFSNSRSEMNVSTLELGDSALYLCASSTGLAGGGETQYFGPGTRLLVL.

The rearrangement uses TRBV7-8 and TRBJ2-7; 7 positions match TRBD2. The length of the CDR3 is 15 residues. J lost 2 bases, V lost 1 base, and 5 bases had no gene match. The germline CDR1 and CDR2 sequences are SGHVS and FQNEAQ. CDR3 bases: TGTGCCAGCAGCTTAGTCCCGGGGGGTACCTACGAGCAGTACTTC. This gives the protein CASSLVPGGTYEQYF.

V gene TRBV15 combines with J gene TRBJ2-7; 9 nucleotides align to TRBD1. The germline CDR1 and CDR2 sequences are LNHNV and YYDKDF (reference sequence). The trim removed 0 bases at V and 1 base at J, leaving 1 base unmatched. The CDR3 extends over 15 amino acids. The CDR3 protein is CATSREGTGSYEQYF. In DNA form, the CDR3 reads TGTGCCACCAGCAGAGAGGGGACAGGGTCCTACGAGCAGTACTTC. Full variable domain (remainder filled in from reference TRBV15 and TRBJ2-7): DAMVIQNPRYQVTQFGKPVTLSCSQTLNHNVMYWYQQKSSQAPKLLFHYYDKDFNNEADTPDNFQSRRPNTSFCFLDIRSPGLGDTAMYLCATSREGTGSYEQYFGPGTRLTVT.

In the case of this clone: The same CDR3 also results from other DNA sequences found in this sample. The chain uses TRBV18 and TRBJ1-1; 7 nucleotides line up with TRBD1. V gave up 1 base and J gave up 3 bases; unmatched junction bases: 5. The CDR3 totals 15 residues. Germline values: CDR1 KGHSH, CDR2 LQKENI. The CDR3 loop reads CASSPRQGMDTEAFF. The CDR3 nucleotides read TGTGCCAGCTCACCACGACAGGGAATGGACACTGAAGCTTTCTTT.

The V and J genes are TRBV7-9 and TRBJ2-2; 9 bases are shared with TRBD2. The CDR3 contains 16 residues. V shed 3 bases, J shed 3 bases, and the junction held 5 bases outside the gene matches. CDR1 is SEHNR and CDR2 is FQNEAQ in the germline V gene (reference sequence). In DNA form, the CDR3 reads TGTGCCAGCAGCTTGGTAGCGGGGGTATACACCGGGGAGCTGTTTTTT. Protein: CASSLVAGVYTGELFF.

The CDR3 nucleotides are TGTGCCAGCTCACCCCCGGGACTAGAGGGGACCCAGTACTTC. This codes for CASSPPGLEGTQYF. The chain joins TRBV18 to TRBJ2-5; 8 bases line up with TRBD2. The junction had 7 bases not matched to a gene; V was cut back by 3 bases and J by 7 bases. In germline, CDR1 is KGHSH, CDR2 LQKENI. The CDR3 is 14 residues long.

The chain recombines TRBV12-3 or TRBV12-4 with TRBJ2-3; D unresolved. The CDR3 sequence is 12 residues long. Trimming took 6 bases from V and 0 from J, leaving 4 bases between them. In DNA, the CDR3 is TGTGCCAGCAGCCCGAGCACAGATACGCAGTATTTT. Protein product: CASSPSTDTQYF.

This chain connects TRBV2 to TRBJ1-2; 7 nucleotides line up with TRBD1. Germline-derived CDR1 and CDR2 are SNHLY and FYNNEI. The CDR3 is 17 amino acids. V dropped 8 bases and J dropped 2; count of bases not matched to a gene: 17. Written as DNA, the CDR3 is TGTGCCAGCGAATTCAATCCGATGGGACAGCAAAACTATGGCTACACCTTC. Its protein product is CASEFNPMGQQNYGYTF.

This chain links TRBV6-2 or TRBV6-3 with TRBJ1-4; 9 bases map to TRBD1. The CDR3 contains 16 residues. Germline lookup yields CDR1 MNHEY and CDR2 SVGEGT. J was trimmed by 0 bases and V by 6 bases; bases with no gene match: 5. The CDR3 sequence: CASSPRTGATNEKLFF. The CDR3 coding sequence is TGTGCCAGCAGCCCTCGGACAGGGGCAACTAATGAAAAACTGTTTTTT.